This T cell receptor (beta chain) was identified during a study of T cells in tumors after PD-1 blockade (dated by TCRdb to the late 2010s). About the study as a whole: Exclusion criteria were prior checkpoint blockade, use of systemic immunosuppressants, or recent radiotherapy or other anti-cancer therapy within 4 weeks. Treatment consisted of either cemiplimab 350 mg every 2 weeks or pembrolizumab 200 mg every 3 weeks. While on anti-PD-1 treatment, some of the patients also continued taking daily vismodegib 150 mg. On average, peripheral blood samples had around 110,000 TCR templates (range roughly 21,000-290,000) and 35,000 to 45,000 unique clonotypes. The study performed paired single-cell RNA and TCR sequencing on site-matched tumors from BCC or SCC patients before and after anti-PD-1 therapy. To compare blood and tumor clonotypes, bulk TCR sequencing was performed on approximately nine peripheral blood samples from roughly five patients. RECIST version 1.1 was used to evaluate clinical response.

The immunoSEQ platform was used for deep TCRbeta sequencing. In the paper's pipeline: For further analysis, only productive rearrangements were exported out of the immunoSEQ Analyzer. T cell phenotypes were assigned to bulk TCRbeta clonotypes by matching to single-cell RNA+TCR-seq clones sharing the same TCRbeta sequence. Clone enrichment in tumor was computed as tumor frequency divided by PBMC frequency from bulk TCR sequencing. GLIPH was used to group TCRs into specificity groups, clusters of distinct TCRs likely recognizing common antigens via shared CDR3 motifs. In its TCRdb copy, this immuneACCESS table keeps in-frame sequences only and misses some clones. Where compared with another copy, unresolved V genes explain less than half of these, and the others have no known cause. That table is the source of V, J and clone size, and D and trimming were worked out from the DNA. Counted in this sample were about 33,000 clones; more than 70% of them appeared once. Under 50% of the sample is in the top ten clones.

For this clone: Its recognized antigen is unknown. No base quality information exists; no much larger clone differs at one position.

On the study overall, not on this receptor specifically: The source of novel T cell clones was not identified, and lymphoid organs or rare unexpanded clones within the tumor or the tumor periphery could be included among the possible sources. About 38% of TCR clonotypes from the tumor were detected in blood, and certain novel exhausted tumor clones were present in blood collected before treatment, which suggests recruitment from the periphery.

The sample's time point label is to be understood as: before anti-PD-1 therapy. Genomic DNA extracted from tumor biopsies or peripheral blood was used for bulk TCRbeta sequencing, with input ranging from about 616 ng to 6,500 ng. Every patient had histologically proven advanced or metastatic basal or squamous cell carcinoma and was a poor candidate for surgical resection. The basal cell carcinoma cohort comprised 11 patients, of whom roughly 8 had bulk tumor TCR sequencing. Its CDR3 holds 15 amino acids, cysteine through phenylalanine. The only DNA kept is the CDR3, 45 bases in frame from the first base. From the germline V gene (reference sequence), CDR1 is MNHEY and CDR2 is SMNVEV. A distance of 16 bases separates the germline ends of V and J, which lose 5 bases and 2 bases respectively.

The sample here was PBMCs, taken before anti-PD-1 treatment. The TCR comes from a human donor with basal cell carcinoma. The sequence joins TRBV27 to TRBJ2-7; the D segment may tentatively be TRBD1 or TRBD2, each giving 5 matched bases. The DNA reads TGTGCCAGCAGTCGGGGACCGGGAACGGCCTACGAGCAGTACTTC. Translated, it reads CASSRGPGTAYEQYF.